This T cell receptor beta chain emerged from a study of T-cell memory formation after mild COVID-19. Overall study findings and caveats: Clones that got smaller from day 15 to 85 had even CD4/CD8, while clones growing later tipped toward CD4+.

TCRdb reprocessed the 5' RACE reads with MiXCR, giving one entry per CDR3 protein. The repertoire includes some 160,000 distinct CDR3 sequences, 10% to 15% of them detected once, and approximately 3.3% sits in the top ten. Germline CDR1 and CDR2: SNHLY and FYNNEI. V shed 9 bases and J 12 bases; nucleotides not matched to a gene: 13. CDR3 length: 13 amino acids. For this clonotype: The antigen is unknown.

The receptor's source is a man aged 18 to 30 who had mild COVID-19 (a few samples of this study predate the infection). Cell type and time point are not known. Sequenced: PBMCs or a T cell subset sorted from them (not recorded which). The V and J genes are TRBV2 and TRBJ1-5; TRBD1 matches 8 bases. The CDR3 DNA sequence: TGTGCCAGTGCCGGGACAGGCATAATCCTCCAGCATTTT. Its protein product is CASAGTGIILQHF. Variable domain in full (rest from reference TRBV2 and TRBJ1-5): EPEVTQTPSHQVTQMGQEVILRCVPISNHLYFYWYRQILGQKVEFLVSFYNNEISEKSEIFDDQFSVERPDGSNFTLKIRSTKLEDSAMYFCASAGTGIILQHFGDGTRLSIL.